This T cell receptor beta chain emerged from a study of shared clonotypes between healthy human individuals. Worth noting for this clone: This sample also contains other DNA sequences that code for the same CDR3.

Libraries were prepared by immunoSEQ multiplex PCR; TCRdb keeps only in-frame clonotypes and omits some of them. The sample holds millions of clones, roughly 92% seen once. CDR3 length equals 16 residues. V was pared by 0 bases and J by 1 base, with 1 base of the junction left unmatched. The germline V gene encodes CDR1 KGHSH and CDR2 LQKENI. Sequencing input: naive CD4+ T cells sorted from blood. As for subset: CD45RA+ positively selected. This receptor was obtained from a man aged 18 to 29 in good health. V gene TRBV18 combines with J gene TRBJ2-2; 8 nucleotides match TRBD2. The CDR3 region is CASSPPAGGNTGELFF. CDR3 coding DNA: TGTGCCAGCTCACCACCGGCGGGAGGGAACACCGGGGAGCTGTTTTTT.